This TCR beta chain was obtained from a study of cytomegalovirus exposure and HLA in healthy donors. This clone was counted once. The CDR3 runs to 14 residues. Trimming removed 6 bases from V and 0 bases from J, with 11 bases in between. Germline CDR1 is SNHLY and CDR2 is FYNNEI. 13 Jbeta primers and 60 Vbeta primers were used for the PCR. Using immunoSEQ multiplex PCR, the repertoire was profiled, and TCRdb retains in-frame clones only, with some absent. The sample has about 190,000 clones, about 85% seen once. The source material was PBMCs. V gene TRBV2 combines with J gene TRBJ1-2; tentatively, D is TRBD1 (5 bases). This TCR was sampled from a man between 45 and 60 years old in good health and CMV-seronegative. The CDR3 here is CASRPTGANYGYTF. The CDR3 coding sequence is TGTGCCAGCAGACCCACAGGAGCTAACTATGGCTACACCTTC.